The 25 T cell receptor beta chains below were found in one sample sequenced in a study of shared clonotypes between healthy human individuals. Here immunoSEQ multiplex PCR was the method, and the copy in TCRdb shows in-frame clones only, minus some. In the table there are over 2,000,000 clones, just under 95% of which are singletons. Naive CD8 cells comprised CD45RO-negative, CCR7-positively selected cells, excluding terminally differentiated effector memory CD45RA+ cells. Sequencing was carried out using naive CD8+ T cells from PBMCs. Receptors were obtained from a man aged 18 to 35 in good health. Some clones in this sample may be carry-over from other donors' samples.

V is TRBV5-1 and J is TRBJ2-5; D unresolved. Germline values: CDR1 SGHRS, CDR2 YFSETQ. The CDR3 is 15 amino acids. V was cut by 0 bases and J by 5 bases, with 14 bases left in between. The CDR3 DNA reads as TGCGCCAGCAGCTTGGAGGGCCAGTTAGTGGAGACCCAGTACTTC. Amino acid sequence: CASSLEGQLVETQYF.

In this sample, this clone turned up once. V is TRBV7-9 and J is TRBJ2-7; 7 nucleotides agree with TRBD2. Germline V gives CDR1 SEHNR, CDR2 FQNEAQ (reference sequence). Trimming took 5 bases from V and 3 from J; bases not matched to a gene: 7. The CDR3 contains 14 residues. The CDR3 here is CASSHRDYFYEQYF. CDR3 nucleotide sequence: TGTGCCAGCAGCCACCGGGACTACTTCTACGAGCAGTACTTC.

CDR3 in amino acids: CASSSMTSKEQFF. CDR3 DNA: TGTGCCAGCAGTTCGATGACCTCGAAGGAGCAGTTCTTC. The J gene is TRBJ2-1, the V gene TRBV6-5; D remains ambiguous. This CDR3 is 13 amino acids long. In germline, CDR1 is MNHEY, CDR2 SVGAGI. Deletions cut 4 bases from V and 10 bases from J, with 14 bases between.

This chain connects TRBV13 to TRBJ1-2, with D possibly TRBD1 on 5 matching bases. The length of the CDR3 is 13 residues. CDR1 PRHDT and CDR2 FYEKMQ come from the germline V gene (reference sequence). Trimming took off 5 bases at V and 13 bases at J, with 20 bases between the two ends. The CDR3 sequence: CASSPRGTGRVTF. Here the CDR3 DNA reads TGTGCCAGCAGCCCCCGAGGGACGGGGAGAGTCACCTTC. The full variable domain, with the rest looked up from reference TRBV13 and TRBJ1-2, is AAGVIQSPRHLIKEKRETATLKCYPIPRHDTVYWYQQGPGQDPQFLISFYEKMQSDKGSIPDRFSAQQFSDYHSELNMSSLELGDSALYFCASSPRGTGRVTFGSGTRLTVV.

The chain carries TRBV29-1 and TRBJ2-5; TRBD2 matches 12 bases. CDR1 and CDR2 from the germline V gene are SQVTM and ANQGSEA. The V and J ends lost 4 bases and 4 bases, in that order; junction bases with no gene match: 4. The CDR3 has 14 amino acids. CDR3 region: CSVASGRVTETQYF. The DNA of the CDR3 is TGCAGCGTTGCTAGCGGGAGGGTCACAGAGACCCAGTACTTC. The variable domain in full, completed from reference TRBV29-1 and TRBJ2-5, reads SAVISQKPSRDICQRGTSLTIQCQVDSQVTMMFWYRQQPGQSLTLIATANQGSEATYESGFVIDKFPISRPNLTFSTLTVSNMSPEDSSIYLCSVASGRVTETQYFGPGTRLLVL.

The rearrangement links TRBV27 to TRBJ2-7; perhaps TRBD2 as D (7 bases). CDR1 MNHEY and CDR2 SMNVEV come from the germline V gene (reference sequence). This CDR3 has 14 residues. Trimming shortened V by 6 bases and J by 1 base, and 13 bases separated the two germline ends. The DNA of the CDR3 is TGTGCCAGCAGAAAAGGGGGGGTGTCCTACGAGCAGTACTTC. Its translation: CASRKGGVSYEQYF.

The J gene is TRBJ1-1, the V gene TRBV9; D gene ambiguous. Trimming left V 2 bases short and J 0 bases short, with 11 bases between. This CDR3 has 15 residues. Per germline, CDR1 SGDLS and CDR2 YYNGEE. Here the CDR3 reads CASSVEGKMNTEAFF. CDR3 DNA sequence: TGTGCCAGCAGCGTCGAGGGAAAAATGAACACTGAAGCTTTCTTT.

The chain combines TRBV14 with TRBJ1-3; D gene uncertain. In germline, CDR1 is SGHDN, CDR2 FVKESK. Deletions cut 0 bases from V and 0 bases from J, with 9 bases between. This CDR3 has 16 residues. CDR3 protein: CASSQDWAFSGNTIYF. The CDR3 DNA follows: TGTGCCAGCAGCCAAGACTGGGCCTTCTCTGGAAACACCATATATTTT.

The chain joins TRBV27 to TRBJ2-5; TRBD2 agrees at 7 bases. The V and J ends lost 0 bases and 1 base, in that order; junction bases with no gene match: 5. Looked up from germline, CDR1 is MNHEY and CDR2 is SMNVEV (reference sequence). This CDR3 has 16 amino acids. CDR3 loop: CASSLSRREPQETQYF. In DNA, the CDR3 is TGTGCCAGCAGTTTATCGCGGCGGGAGCCCCAAGAGACCCAGTACTTC.

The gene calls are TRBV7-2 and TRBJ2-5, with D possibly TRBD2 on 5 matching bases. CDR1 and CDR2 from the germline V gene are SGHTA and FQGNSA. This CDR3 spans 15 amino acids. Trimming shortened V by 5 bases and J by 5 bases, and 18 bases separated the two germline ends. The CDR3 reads CASSPGGSRPETQYF. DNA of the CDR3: TGTGCCAGCAGCCCGGGCGGGTCCCGGCCGGAGACCCAGTACTTC.

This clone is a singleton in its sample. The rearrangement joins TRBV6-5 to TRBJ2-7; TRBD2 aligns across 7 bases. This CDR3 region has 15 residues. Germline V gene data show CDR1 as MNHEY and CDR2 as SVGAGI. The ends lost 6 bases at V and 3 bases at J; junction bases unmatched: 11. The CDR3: CASSPGSGIVYEQYF. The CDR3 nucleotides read TGTGCCAGCAGCCCGGGAAGCGGGATAGTCTACGAGCAGTACTTC.

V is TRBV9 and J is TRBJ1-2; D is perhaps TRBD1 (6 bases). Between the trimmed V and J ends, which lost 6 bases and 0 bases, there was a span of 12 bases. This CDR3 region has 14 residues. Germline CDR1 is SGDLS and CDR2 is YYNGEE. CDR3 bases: TGTGCCAGCAACAAGGACAGTTCTAACTATGGCTACACCTTC. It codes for CASNKDSSNYGYTF.

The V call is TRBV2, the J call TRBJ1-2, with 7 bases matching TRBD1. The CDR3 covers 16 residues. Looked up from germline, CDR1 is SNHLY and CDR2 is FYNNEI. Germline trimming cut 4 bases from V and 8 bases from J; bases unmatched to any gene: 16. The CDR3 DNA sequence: TGTGCCAGCAGTGTATCGGAGACAGGGCCCACAGGGGGCTACACCTTC. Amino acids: CASSVSETGPTGGYTF.

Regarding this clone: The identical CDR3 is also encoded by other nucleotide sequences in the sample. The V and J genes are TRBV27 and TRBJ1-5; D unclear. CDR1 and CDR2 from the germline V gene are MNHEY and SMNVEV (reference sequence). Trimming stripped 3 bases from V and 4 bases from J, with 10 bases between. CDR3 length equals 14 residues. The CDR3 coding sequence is TGTGCCAGCAGTTTCCGGGGTAGTAATCAGCCCCAGCATTTT. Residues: CASSFRGSNQPQHF.

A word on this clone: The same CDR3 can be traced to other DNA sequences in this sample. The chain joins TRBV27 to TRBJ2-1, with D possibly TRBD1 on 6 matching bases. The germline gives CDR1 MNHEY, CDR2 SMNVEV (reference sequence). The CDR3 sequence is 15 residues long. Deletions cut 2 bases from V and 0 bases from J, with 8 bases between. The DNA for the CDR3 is TGTGCCAGCAGTTTAGGGACACCCTCCTACAATGAGCAGTTCTTC. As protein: CASSLGTPSYNEQFF.

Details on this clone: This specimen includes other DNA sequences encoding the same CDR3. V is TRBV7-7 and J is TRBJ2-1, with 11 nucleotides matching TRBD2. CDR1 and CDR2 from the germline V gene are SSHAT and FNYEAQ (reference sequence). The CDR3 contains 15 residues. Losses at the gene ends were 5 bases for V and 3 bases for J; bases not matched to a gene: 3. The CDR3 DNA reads TGTGCCAGCAGCCCGGGACTAGCGGTCTACAATGAGCAGTTCTTC. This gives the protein CASSPGLAVYNEQFF.

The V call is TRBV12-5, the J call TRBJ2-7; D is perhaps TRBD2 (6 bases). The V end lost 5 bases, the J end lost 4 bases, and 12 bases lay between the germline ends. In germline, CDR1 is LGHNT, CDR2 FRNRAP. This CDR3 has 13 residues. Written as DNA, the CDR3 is TGTGCTAGTGGTGGGAGCGGGCAGTACGAGCAGTACTTC. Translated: CASGGSGQYEQYF.

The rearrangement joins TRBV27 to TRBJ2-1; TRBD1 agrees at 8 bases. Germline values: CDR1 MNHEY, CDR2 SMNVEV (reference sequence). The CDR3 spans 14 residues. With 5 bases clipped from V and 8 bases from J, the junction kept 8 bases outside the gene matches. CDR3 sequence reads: CASSLYDRGHEQFF. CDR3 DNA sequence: TGTGCCAGCAGTCTCTATGACAGGGGCCATGAGCAGTTCTTC.

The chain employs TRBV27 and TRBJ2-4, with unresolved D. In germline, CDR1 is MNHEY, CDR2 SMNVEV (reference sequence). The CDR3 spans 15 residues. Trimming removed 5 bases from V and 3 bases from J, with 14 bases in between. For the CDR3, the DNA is TGTGCCAGCAGTCCTCGGACGAGTGGCAAAAACATTCAGTACTTC. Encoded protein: CASSPRTSGKNIQYF.

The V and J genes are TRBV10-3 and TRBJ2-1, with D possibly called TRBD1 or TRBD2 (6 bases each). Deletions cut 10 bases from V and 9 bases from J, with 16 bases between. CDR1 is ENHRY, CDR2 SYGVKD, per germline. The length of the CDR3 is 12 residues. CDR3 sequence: CATRGGMGEQFF. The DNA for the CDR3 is TGTGCCACCAGGGGCGGGATGGGTGAGCAGTTCTTC.

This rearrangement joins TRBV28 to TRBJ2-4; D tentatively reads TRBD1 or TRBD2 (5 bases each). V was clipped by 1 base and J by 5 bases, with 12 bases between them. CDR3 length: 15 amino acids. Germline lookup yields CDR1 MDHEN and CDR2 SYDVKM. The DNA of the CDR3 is TGTGCCAGCAGTTTATATGGGGGTTATGAAAACATTCAGTACTTC. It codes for CASSLYGGYENIQYF.

The CDR3 is CASSPRDGSYEQYF. DNA for the CDR3: TGTGCCAGCAGTCCCCGGGACGGCTCCTACGAGCAGTACTTC. The chain employs TRBV28 and TRBJ2-7; D is perhaps TRBD1 or TRBD2 (5 bases each). The V gene lost 5 bases and the J gene lost 0 bases, with 11 bases spanning the gap. Germline assignment: CDR1 MDHEN and CDR2 SYDVKM. The CDR3 has 14 residues.

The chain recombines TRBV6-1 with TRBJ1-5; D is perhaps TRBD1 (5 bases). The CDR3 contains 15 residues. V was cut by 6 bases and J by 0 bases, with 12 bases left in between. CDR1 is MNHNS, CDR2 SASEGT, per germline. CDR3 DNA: TGTGCCAGCAGGGTGACAGTTTATAGCAATCAGCCCCAGCATTTT. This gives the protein CASRVTVYSNQPQHF.

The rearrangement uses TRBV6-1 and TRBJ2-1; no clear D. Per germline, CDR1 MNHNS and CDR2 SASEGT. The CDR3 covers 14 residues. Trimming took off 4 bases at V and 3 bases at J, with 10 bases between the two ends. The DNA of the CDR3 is TGTGCCAGCAGTGCTCGGACGGGCTACAATGAGCAGTTCTTC. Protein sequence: CASSARTGYNEQFF.

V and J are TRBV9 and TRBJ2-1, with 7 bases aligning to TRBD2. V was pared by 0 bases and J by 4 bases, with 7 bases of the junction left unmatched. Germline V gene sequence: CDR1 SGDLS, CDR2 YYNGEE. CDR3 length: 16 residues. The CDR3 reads CASSVATSELYNEQFF. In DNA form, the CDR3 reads TGTGCCAGCAGCGTAGCTACTAGCGAGTTATACAATGAGCAGTTCTTC.